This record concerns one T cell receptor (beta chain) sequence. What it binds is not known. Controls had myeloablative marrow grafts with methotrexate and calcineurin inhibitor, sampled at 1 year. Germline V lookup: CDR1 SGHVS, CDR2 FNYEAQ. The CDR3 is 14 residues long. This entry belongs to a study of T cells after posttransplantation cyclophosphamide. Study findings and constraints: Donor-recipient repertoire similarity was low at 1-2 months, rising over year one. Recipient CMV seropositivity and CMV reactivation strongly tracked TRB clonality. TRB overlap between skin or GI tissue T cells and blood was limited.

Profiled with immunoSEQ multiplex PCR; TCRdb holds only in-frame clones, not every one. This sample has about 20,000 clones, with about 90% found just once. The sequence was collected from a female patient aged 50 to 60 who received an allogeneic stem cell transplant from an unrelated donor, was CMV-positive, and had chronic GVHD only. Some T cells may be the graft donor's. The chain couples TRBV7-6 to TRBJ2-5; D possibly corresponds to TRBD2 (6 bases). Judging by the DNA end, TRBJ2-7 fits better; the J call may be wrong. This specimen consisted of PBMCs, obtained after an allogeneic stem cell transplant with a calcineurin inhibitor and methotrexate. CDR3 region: CASSRDLSSYEQYF. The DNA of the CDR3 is TGTGCCAGCAGCCGGGACTTGAGCTCCTACGAGCAGTACTTC.